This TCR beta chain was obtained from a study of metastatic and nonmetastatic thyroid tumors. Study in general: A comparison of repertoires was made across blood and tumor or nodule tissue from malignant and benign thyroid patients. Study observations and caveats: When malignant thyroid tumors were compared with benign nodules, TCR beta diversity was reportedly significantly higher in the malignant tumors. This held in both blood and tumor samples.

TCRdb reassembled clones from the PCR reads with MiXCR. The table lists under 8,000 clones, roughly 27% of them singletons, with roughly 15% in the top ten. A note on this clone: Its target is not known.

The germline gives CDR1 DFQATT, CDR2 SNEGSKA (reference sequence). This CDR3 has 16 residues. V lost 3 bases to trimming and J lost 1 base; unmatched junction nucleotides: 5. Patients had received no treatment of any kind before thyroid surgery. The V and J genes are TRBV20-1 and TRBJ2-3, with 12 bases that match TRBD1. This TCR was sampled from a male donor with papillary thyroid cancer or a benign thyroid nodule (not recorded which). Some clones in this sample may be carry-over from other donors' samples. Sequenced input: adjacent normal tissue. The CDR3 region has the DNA TGCAGTGCTAGTGGGACAGGGGGCGGAGGCACAGATACGCAGTATTTT. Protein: CSASGTGGGGTDTQYF.